This entry concerns a single T cell receptor beta chain. The antigen is undetermined. Clones were sequenced by immunoSEQ multiplex PCR, and TCRdb holds only the in-frame ones, with some missing. This table has 90,000 to 100,000 clones, 85% to 90% appearing once. This record comes from a study of T cell responses to AZD1222 COVID-19 vaccine. Study at large: Whether given at about 4 or about 12 weeks, second doses were pooled.

Study conclusions and caveats: Regions left unmutated in variants are reportedly the target of nearly half of spike-specific TCRs. Clonal diversity was possibly underestimated, and the donors were mostly white British, with more females. Sampled repertoires all dated from after the peak T cell response.

Sequenced material: peripheral blood, taken on day 0 of AZD1222 vaccination. This TCR came from an adult in good health.

CDR3 nucleotides: TGTGCCAGCTCACCAGACGGGAGAGAATCCTACGAGCAGTACTTC. Translation gives CASSPDGRESYEQYF. J is TRBJ2-7 and V is TRBV18; maybe TRBD2 (6 bases). The CDR3 has 15 amino acids. Trimming took 2 bases from V and 1 from J, leaving 12 bases between them. Looked up from germline, CDR1 is KGHSH and CDR2 is LQKENI.